This T cell receptor (beta chain) was observed in a study of response to subunit inactivated influenza vaccine. The germline CDR1 and CDR2 sequences are MNHEY and SMNVEV (reference sequence). Trimming shortened V by 2 bases and J by 0 bases, and 11 bases separated the two germline ends. The CDR3 sequence is 16 residues long. A remark on this clonotype: Its antigen is still unknown.

TCRdb analysed the RT-PCR reads with MiXCR anew, one entry per CDR3 protein. The sample has roughly 710,000 distinct CDR3 sequences; 13% to 15% are singletons. Regarding the study as a whole: There was a suggestion from the authors that each seasonal influenza vaccination recruits few new T cells.

The gene calls are TRBV27 and TRBJ2-1, with a possible D match to TRBD1 (6 bases). This clonotype was sampled from a man aged 50-60 years who received an inactivated influenza vaccine. The specimen was PBMCs from blood, collected 14 days before vaccination. CDR3 loop: CASSLAGQTSYNEQFF. The CDR3 DNA reads TGTGCCAGCAGTTTAGCTGGACAGACCTCCTACAATGAGCAGTTCTTC.